What follows are 16 T cell receptor beta chains derived from one specimen sequenced in a study of shared clonotypes between healthy human individuals. This table comes from immunoSEQ multiplex PCR, and its TCRdb copy is limited to in-frame clones, with some not included. This table has 2 million to 2.5 million clones, almost 96% appearing once. Sequencing input: naive CD4+ T cells sorted from blood. Subset reported: CD45RA+ positively selected. These TCRs come from a man aged 18 to 35 in good health.

J is TRBJ2-1 and V is TRBV5-1, with 10 bases lining up with TRBD2. CDR1 is SGHRS, CDR2 YFSETQ, per germline. The CDR3 is made up of 15 amino acids. V lost 2 bases and J lost 6; bases outside the gene matches: 5. CDR3: CASSFAGLAVNEQFF. The CDR3 region has the DNA TGCGCCAGCAGCTTCGCTGGACTAGCGGTCAATGAGCAGTTCTTC.

In this sample, this clone turned up once. V gene TRBV5-1 combines with J gene TRBJ2-7; D unresolved. Looked up from germline, CDR1 is SGHRS and CDR2 is YFSETQ. V gave up 4 bases and J gave up 3 bases, with 5 bases separating them. The CDR3 totals 11 residues. The CDR3 coding sequence is TGCGCCAGCAGCAACCTCTACGAGCAGTACTTC. It is translated as CASSNLYEQYF. Full variable domain (outside the CDR3, taken from reference TRBV5-1 and TRBJ2-7): KAGVTQTPRYLIKTRGQQVTLSCSPISGHRSVSWYQQTPGQGLQFLFEYFSETQRNKGNFPGRFSGRQFSNSRSEMNVSTLELGDSALYLCASSNLYEQYFGPGTRLTVT.

The rearrangement links TRBV14 to TRBJ1-1; D is ambiguous. The CDR3 has 13 amino acids. V lost 0 bases to trimming and J lost 6 bases, with 8 bases between them. Germline V gene sequence: CDR1 SGHDN, CDR2 FVKESK. The chain's CDR3 is CASSQEARSEAFF. In nucleotides, the CDR3 is TGTGCCAGCAGCCAAGAAGCTAGATCTGAAGCTTTCTTT.

This chain joins TRBV10-3 and TRBJ1-1; no firm D call. Germline assignment: CDR1 ENHRY and CDR2 SYGVKD. CDR3 length: 14 amino acids. Trimming cost V 2 bases and J 4 bases, with 11 bases left between them. Here the CDR3 DNA reads TGTGCCATCAGTGAGGTCCAGGAGGGCACTGAAGCTTTCTTT. Translating gives CAISEVQEGTEAFF.

The chain is built from TRBV10-3 and TRBJ1-1, with 8 bases aligning to TRBD1. Germline values: CDR1 ENHRY, CDR2 SYGVKD. The ends lost 10 bases at V and 4 bases at J; junction bases unmatched: 8. The CDR3 consists of 13 residues. The CDR3 here is CATTRTGTTEAFF. In nucleotides, the CDR3 is TGTGCCACCACCCGGACAGGGACCACTGAAGCTTTCTTT.

This clone was seen once. The chain joins TRBV25-1 to TRBJ2-7; no firm D call. Germline lookup yields CDR1 MGHDK and CDR2 SYGVNS. The V and J ends lost 3 bases and 6 bases respectively, with 12 bases between them. This CDR3 contains 13 residues. The CDR3 DNA is TGTGCCAGCAGTGAGGTTGGGTTCGGCGAGCAGTACTTC. This sequence encodes CASSEVGFGEQYF.

Of note for this clone: In the same sample, other DNA sequences code for this CDR3. The V gene is TRBV7-2, the J gene TRBJ2-1; D is ambiguous. Deletions cut 1 base from V and 8 bases from J, with 6 bases between. This CDR3 comprises 12 residues. Germline CDR1 SGHTA, CDR2 FQGNSA. CDR3 sequence reads: CASSLDRYEQFF. Written as DNA, the CDR3 is TGTGCCAGCAGCTTAGATCGTTATGAGCAGTTCTTC.

This clone appeared once. The V gene is TRBV6-5, the J gene TRBJ2-3, with 10 nucleotides matching TRBD2. This CDR3 is built from 16 residues. Unmatched junction bases numbered 5, after V lost 2 bases and J lost 3 bases. Germline lookup yields CDR1 MNHEY and CDR2 SVGAGI. CDR3 amino acids: CASSYTGTSATDTQYF. The CDR3 region has the DNA TGTGCCAGCAGTTACACCGGGACTAGCGCGACAGATACGCAGTATTTT.

The chain uses TRBV28 and TRBJ2-7; D is undetermined. CDR3 length equals 12 residues. Germline lookup yields CDR1 MDHEN and CDR2 SYDVKM. V was pared by 4 bases and J by 4 bases, with 8 bases between. CDR3 nucleotide sequence: TGTGCCAGCAGTTCGGGTCGGTACGAGCAGTACTTC. This codes for CASSSGRYEQYF.

CDR3 protein: CASRRGGTGELFF. CDR3 nucleotide sequence: TGTGCCTCCCGACGGGGGGGCACCGGGGAGCTGTTTTTT. V usage is TRBV30 and J usage is TRBJ2-2; 8 positions match TRBD2. Germline CDR1 GTSNPN, CDR2 SVGIG (reference sequence). Unmatched junction bases numbered 5, after V lost 7 bases and J lost 4 bases. The CDR3 totals 13 residues.

The genes are TRBV6-1 and TRBJ1-6; 8 bases line up with TRBD1. J lost 5 bases, V lost 2 bases, and 14 bases had no gene match. The CDR3 contains 19 residues. Germline lookup yields CDR1 MNHNS and CDR2 SASEGT. The CDR3 reads CASSEKSGTGGLNNSPLHF. In nucleotides, the CDR3 is TGTGCCAGCAGTGAAAAATCCGGAACAGGGGGACTTAATAATTCACCCCTCCACTTT.

The chain employs TRBV14 and TRBJ2-4, with 9 positions matching TRBD1. The ends lost 1 base at V and 5 bases at J; junction bases unmatched: 6. From germline, CDR1 is SGHDN and CDR2 FVKESK. This CDR3 has 16 residues. CDR3: CASSQARDRDQNIQYF. In nucleotides, the CDR3 is TGTGCCAGCAGCCAAGCTCGGGACAGGGACCAAAACATTCAGTACTTC.

A single count supports this clone. The chain couples TRBV6-5 to TRBJ1-2; D not certain. Germline V gene sequence: CDR1 MNHEY, CDR2 SVGAGI. Trimming took off 0 bases at V and 4 bases at J, with 9 bases between the two ends. The CDR3 consists of 14 residues. Here the CDR3 DNA reads TGTGCCAGCAGTTACTCGACCTCGGCCTATGGCTACACCTTC. Its translation: CASSYSTSAYGYTF.

The chain joins TRBV28 to TRBJ1-1; 7 bases fit TRBD1. With 2 bases clipped from V and 3 bases from J, the junction kept 6 bases outside the gene matches. This CDR3 has 15 residues. Germline CDR1 MDHEN, CDR2 SYDVKM. DNA of the CDR3: TGTGCCAGCAGTTTACAGGGACAGTTTGACACTGAAGCTTTCTTT. This encodes CASSLQGQFDTEAFF.

The chain recombines TRBV5-1 with TRBJ1-3; D is unresolved. The germline gives CDR1 SGHRS, CDR2 YFSETQ. V lost 0 bases and J lost 1, with 8 bases in between. This CDR3 spans 15 amino acids. Written as DNA, the CDR3 is TGCGCCAGCAGCTTGGTTGGGGAGTCTGGAAACACCATATATTTT. Translating it yields CASSLVGESGNTIYF.

V is TRBV27 and J is TRBJ1-2, with D possibly TRBD1 on 5 matching bases. The CDR3 totals 11 residues. Germline V gene sequence: CDR1 MNHEY, CDR2 SMNVEV (reference sequence). Trimming pared 6 bases from V and 6 bases from J, leaving 8 bases between. DNA of the CDR3: TGTGCCAGCAGGCGGGGCGATGGCTACACCTTC. This gives the protein CASRRGDGYTF.